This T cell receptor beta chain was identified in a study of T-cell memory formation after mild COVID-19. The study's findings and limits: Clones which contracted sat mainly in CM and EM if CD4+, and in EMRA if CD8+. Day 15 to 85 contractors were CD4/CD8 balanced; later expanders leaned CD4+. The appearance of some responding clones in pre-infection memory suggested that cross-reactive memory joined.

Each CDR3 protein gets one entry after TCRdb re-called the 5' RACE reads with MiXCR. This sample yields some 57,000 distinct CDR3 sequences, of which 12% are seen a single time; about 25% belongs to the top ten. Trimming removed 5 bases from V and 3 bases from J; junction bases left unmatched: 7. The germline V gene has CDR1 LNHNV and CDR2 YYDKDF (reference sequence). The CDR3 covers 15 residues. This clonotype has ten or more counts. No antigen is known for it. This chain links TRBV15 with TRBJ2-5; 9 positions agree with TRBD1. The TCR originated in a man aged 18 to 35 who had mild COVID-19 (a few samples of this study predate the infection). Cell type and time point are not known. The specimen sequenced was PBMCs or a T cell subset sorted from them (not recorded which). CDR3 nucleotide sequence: TGTGCCACCAGCCGTGACAGGGGGTGGGAAGAGACCCAGTACTTC. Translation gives CATSRDRGWEETQYF.